These 17 T cell receptor beta chains came from one sample sequenced in a study of early T cells in non-severe SARS-CoV-2 infection. TCRdb reanalysed the 5' RACE reads using MiXCR and keeps one entry per CDR3 protein. The sample carries about 80,000 distinct CDR3 sequences, 5% recorded once. The input for sequencing was whole blood, taken at baseline. The receptors originated from an adult who was a healthcare worker with PCR-confirmed SARS-CoV-2 infection or an uninfected control (not recorded which).

This clonotype has only a few counts. The rearrangement joins TRBV4-1 to TRBJ2-3; TRBD2 aligns across 11 bases. The CDR3 runs 16 residues. CDR1 and CDR2 (germline): MGHRA, YSYEKL. J lost 4 bases, V lost 0 bases, and 3 bases had no gene match. CDR3 in amino acids: CASSQEGLAGPDTQYF. CDR3 in DNA: TGCGCCAGCAGCCAAGAAGGACTAGCGGGCCCAGATACGCAGTATTTT.

The chain uses TRBV12-5 and TRBJ2-7; D is ambiguous. Germline assignment: CDR1 LGHNT and CDR2 FRNRAP. This CDR3 is 12 amino acids long. V was clipped by 1 base and J by 2 bases, with 3 bases between them. The CDR3 nucleotides read TGTGCTAGTGGTTTGGCCCCCTACGAGCAGTACTTC. The encoded protein is CASGLAPYEQYF.

This chain links TRBV19 with TRBJ2-1; 8 bases map to TRBD1. The CDR3 totals 15 residues. Germline V CDR1 and CDR2: LNHDA, SQIVND (reference sequence). Trimming cost V 6 bases and J 4 bases; bases outside gene matches: 8. The CDR3 spells CASSQRQGLYNEQFF. The CDR3 DNA reads as TGTGCCAGTAGCCAAAGACAGGGGCTATACAATGAGCAGTTCTTC.

The table lists this clonotype with many counts. The rearrangement uses TRBV30 and TRBJ2-7, with D perhaps TRBD2 (6 bases). The V and J ends lost 2 bases and 7 bases respectively, with 9 bases between them. CDR3 length: 11 amino acids. Germline loops: CDR1 GTSNPN, CDR2 SVGIG (reference sequence). The CDR3 DNA reads as TGTGCCTGGAGTCGCGGGGTAGAGCAGTACTTC. The encoded protein is CAWSRGVEQYF. The whole variable domain, remainder taken from reference TRBV30 and TRBJ2-7, is SQTIHQWPATLVQPVGSPLSLECTVEGTSNPNLYWYRQAAGRGLQLLFYSVGIGQISSEVPQNLSASRPQDRQFILSSKKLLLSDSGFYLCAWSRGVEQYFGPGTRLTVT.

This clonotype has at least ten counts. The rearrangement links TRBV18 to TRBJ1-1; no definite D call. The CDR3 sequence is 14 residues long. V was cut by 0 bases and J by 5 bases, with 10 bases left in between. CDR1 is KGHSH, CDR2 LQKENI, per germline. In DNA form, the CDR3 reads TGTGCCAGCTCACCACCGAGCAGTCTAACTGAAGCTTTCTTT. Translating it yields CASSPPSSLTEAFF.

The V gene is TRBV27, the J gene TRBJ2-3, with D maybe TRBD2 (5 bases). V was shortened by 6 bases and J by 2 bases, with 12 bases between the two germline ends. Germline CDR1 and CDR2: MNHEY and SMNVEV (reference sequence). CDR3 length: 14 residues. The CDR3 nucleotides are TGTGCCAGCAGAACAACGGGGAACACAGATACGCAGTATTTT. Its protein is CASRTTGNTDTQYF.

This clonotype has only a few counts. The CDR3 region is CASSLGAGSGELFF. The CDR3 DNA reads as TGTGCCAGCAGCCTGGGGGCGGGGTCCGGGGAGCTGTTTTTT. The J gene is TRBJ2-2, the V gene TRBV5-6; D may be TRBD1 or TRBD2 (6 bases each). Germline loops: CDR1 SGHDT, CDR2 YYEEEE. The CDR3 has 14 residues. V lost 4 bases and J 6 bases, leaving 13 bases between the germline ends.

This clonotype came up many times. The chain uses TRBV4-2 and TRBJ1-1, with D hard to call. Germline lookup yields CDR1 LGHNA and CDR2 YNFKEQ. The CDR3 sequence is 13 residues long. The V and J ends lost 4 bases and 5 bases respectively, with 11 bases between them. CDR3 sequence reads: CASSRKVVTEAFF. The CDR3 DNA reads as TGTGCCAGCAGCCGCAAAGTGGTTACTGAAGCTTTCTTT.

The table lists this clonotype with a few counts. V usage is TRBV5-6 and J usage is TRBJ1-2; tentative D call: TRBD1 (5 bases). The germline gives CDR1 SGHDT, CDR2 YYEEEE. V was shortened by 2 bases and J by 4 bases, with 15 bases between the two germline ends. The CDR3 loop spans 15 amino acids. The CDR3 region has the DNA TGTGCCAGCAGCTTTCGGCAGGGTGCGGCCTATGGCTACACCTTC. This translates into CASSFRQGAAYGYTF.

This clonotype has a count of ten or more. The chain carries TRBV20-1 and TRBJ2-6, with D unclear. V was pared by 3 bases and J by 0 bases, with 9 bases between. Germline CDR1 is DFQATT and CDR2 is SNEGSKA (reference sequence). The CDR3 totals 15 residues. This CDR3 reads CSASPQISGANVLTF. For the CDR3, the DNA is TGCAGTGCTAGCCCTCAGATCTCTGGGGCCAACGTCCTGACTTTC.

This clonotype was seen repeatedly, ten times or more. The chain employs TRBV5-6 and TRBJ2-7; possible D gene TRBD1, 6 bases. The CDR3 loop spans 15 amino acids. The germline V gene encodes CDR1 SGHDT and CDR2 YYEEEE. V dropped 2 bases and J dropped 4 bases, with 16 bases sitting between them. The CDR3 sequence: CASSFFGQLIYEQYF. DNA for the CDR3: TGTGCCAGCAGCTTTTTTGGACAGCTGATTTACGAGCAGTACTTC.

This clonotype was picked up many times. The rearrangement links TRBV5-6 to TRBJ1-2; D not certain. The germline CDR1 and CDR2 sequences are SGHDT and YYEEEE. CDR3 size: 14 residues. Trimming left V 0 bases short and J 2 bases short, with 8 bases between. The CDR3 nucleotides are TGTGCCAGCAGCTTGGGGGCAGCAAACTATGGCTACACCTTC. This sequence encodes CASSLGAANYGYTF.

This clonotype has a handful of counts. V usage is TRBV5-1 and J usage is TRBJ2-7; 11 nucleotides agree with TRBD2. The V gene's germline CDR1 is SGHRS and CDR2 YFSETQ. The CDR3 totals 15 residues. Germline trimming cut 4 bases from V and 6 bases from J; bases unmatched to any gene: 9. The CDR3 DNA follows: TGCGCCAGCAGCCTGAGACTAGCGGGATCGGGCGAGCAGTACTTC. Translated, it gives CASSLRLAGSGEQYF.

V usage is TRBV7-9 and J usage is TRBJ2-6, with TRBD1 matching 7 bases. V shed 7 bases and J 0 bases; nucleotides not matched to a gene: 15. CDR3 length equals 19 residues. Germline V gene lookup returns CDR1 SEHNR and CDR2 FQNEAQ (reference sequence). The CDR3 spells CASTQVLRDRSSGANVLTF. The CDR3 nucleotides are TGTGCCAGCACCCAGGTCCTAAGGGACAGAAGCTCTGGGGCCAACGTCCTGACTTTC.

This clonotype appeared many times. The gene calls are TRBV18 and TRBJ2-7; 7 nucleotides align to TRBD2. CDR1 is KGHSH and CDR2 is LQKENI in the germline V gene. CDR3 length: 17 residues. V was pared by 1 base and J by 2 bases, with 11 bases of the junction left unmatched. CDR3 amino acids: CASSPREYAGVPYEQYF. The CDR3 nucleotides are TGTGCCAGCTCACCACGGGAGTACGCGGGAGTTCCCTACGAGCAGTACTTC.

This clonotype was observed a few times. This chain uses TRBV10-3 with TRBJ2-5; no clear D. Per the germline V gene, CDR1 is ENHRY and CDR2 is SYGVKD. The CDR3 is 12 amino acids. Trimming removed 6 bases at V and 5 bases at J, with 10 bases between. The DNA of the CDR3 is TGTGCCATCAGGGGCCTGGGGGAGACCCAGTACTTC. Amino acid sequence: CAIRGLGETQYF.

In this sample, this clonotype turned up many times. This chain uses TRBV10-1 with TRBJ2-5; TRBD1 or TRBD2 may be the D gene (5 bases each). Trimming cost V 6 bases and J 1 base, with 12 bases left between them. The CDR3 loop spans 14 amino acids. Germline assignment: CDR1 WNHNN and CDR2 SYGVQD (reference sequence). The CDR3: CASSPGTLQETQYF. In nucleotides, the CDR3 is TGCGCCAGCAGCCCCGGGACGCTCCAAGAGACCCAGTACTTC.